Described below is a single T cell receptor (beta chain) sequence and its context. The target antigen is unknown. The entry originates in a study of T cell clones after liver transplantation. Study background: TCRbeta sequencing after a pre-transplant mixed lymphocyte reaction identified graft-donor-reactive clones, later tracked in post-transplant blood. Three of eight recipients were HCV-positive; others had non-autoimmune, non-viral indications.

The data were produced by immunoSEQ multiplex PCR, yet TCRdb's version contains in-frame clones alone and is incomplete. The sample records about 120,000 clones, 90% being singletons. Regarding the study as a whole: Migration into the graft, not deletion, may explain lost graft donor-reactive T cells.

The CDR3 loop spans 15 amino acids. Germline V CDR1 and CDR2: SGDLS, YYNGEE. With 4 bases removed from V and 5 bases from J, the gap between germline ends came to 18 bases. The sequencing here drew on CD4+ T cells from blood, taken 12 months after liver transplant. This receptor was taken from a human patient who received a liver transplant. Some of the T cells may derive from the graft donor. The V call is TRBV9, the J call TRBJ1-2; D gene ambiguous. CDR3 region: CASSSLEVPRYGYTF. The CDR3 DNA sequence: TGTGCCAGCAGCTCCCTAGAGGTCCCCAGATATGGCTACACCTTC.